This T cell receptor (beta chain) was sequenced during a study of lymphopenia after photon versus proton radiotherapy. This table comes from immunoSEQ multiplex PCR, and its TCRdb copy is limited to in-frame clones, with some not included. The table lists more than 80,000 clones, 80% to 90% of them singletons, with roughly 1.4% in the top ten. As concerns this clone: The target antigen is unknown.

Findings and limits, study-wide: Proton therapy kept repertoires fairly stable, unlike photons, which gained effector/memory cells. Post-nadir diversity loss with photons came from oligoclonal expansion, particularly CD8+ Temra cells. Authors raise, but do not show, better survival with proton therapy.

CDR3 size: 20 residues. The clonotype was recovered from a man aged 55 to 69 with pancreatic cancer. Here the sequenced sample was peripheral blood, taken from a patient treated with proton-based radiotherapy. The chain couples TRBV21-1 to TRBJ2-1; TRBD2 reflects the table's D call only, with no check against the DNA. TRBV21-1 is flagged as a pseudogene. The CDR3 loop is CASSRPSIAGSLFGIDEQFF. The CDR3, as DNA: TGTGCCAGCAGCCGCCCGTCGATAGCGGGAAGTTTGTTCGGGATCGATGAGCAGTTCTTC.